The table lists the clone carrying this TCR beta chain with a few counts. Some clones are missing from TCRdb's copy, which holds only in-frame ones; the method was immunoSEQ multiplex PCR. The sample includes tens of thousands of clones, 82% of them seen just once. This sample is part of a study of blood T cell repertoires in COVID-19. Study in general: Sources were T cells, B-cell-depleted T cells, or PBMCs; the material itself was cDNA or gDNA.

The junction had 1 base not matched to a gene; V was cut back by 3 bases and J by 1 base. Germline values: CDR1 KGHDR, CDR2 SFDVKD. This CDR3 comprises 16 residues. Sequencing was carried out using peripheral blood. The gene calls are TRBV24-1 and TRBJ2-1; 11 bases match TRBD2. The receptor was derived from a woman in her sixties with acute or convalescent COVID-19. The CDR3 DNA sequence: TGTGCCACCAGTGATCCTAGCGGGAGGTCCTACAATGAGCAGTTCTTC. Protein product: CATSDPSGRSYNEQFF.